One and the same sample provided the 23 T cell receptor beta chains below, sequenced in a study of blood T cell repertoires in COVID-19 (dated by TCRdb to the early 2020s). Library prep was done by the immunoSEQ multiplex PCR assay. TCRdb mirrors the immuneACCESS table, restricted to in-frame sequences. Some clones are absent from its copies; in checked studies, under half trace to an unresolved V gene, and the reason for the others is unknown. This sample lists around 250,000 clones; approximately 90% were detected once. The ten largest account for roughly 3.7% of the sample. Sequences were obtained from PBMCs or T cells enriched from blood (not recorded which). Every receptor here comes from a woman in her 30s who had recovered from COVID-19.

This rearrangement joins TRBV4-3 to TRBJ1-2; 7 bases line up with TRBD1. The germline CDR1 and CDR2 sequences are LGHNA and YSLEER. V lost 4 bases and J lost 3; bases outside the gene matches: 8. The CDR3 spans 15 residues. Here the CDR3 DNA reads TGCGCCAGCAGCCTTCACCGGGACAGTGACTATGGCTACACCTTC. Its translation: CASSLHRDSDYGYTF.

The V call is TRBV7-2, the J call TRBJ2-2, with 7 bases identical to TRBD1. The CDR3 sequence is 15 residues long. CDR1 and CDR2 from the germline V gene are SGHTA and FQGNSA. Unmatched junction bases numbered 5, after V lost 5 bases and J lost 2 bases. CDR3 sequence (DNA): TGTGCCAGCAGCCTTGACAGGGCCAACACCGGGGAGCTGTTTTTT. This sequence encodes CASSLDRANTGELFF.

This chain links TRBV4-1 with TRBJ2-7; TRBD1 aligns across 7 bases. The germline V gene has CDR1 MGHRA and CDR2 YSYEKL. Losses at the gene ends were 5 bases for V and 5 bases for J; bases not matched to a gene: 6. The CDR3 sequence is 13 residues long. CDR3 residues: CASSEGGEHEQYF. For the CDR3, the DNA is TGCGCCAGCAGCGAAGGGGGCGAGCACGAGCAGTACTTC.

The chain uses TRBV5-1 and TRBJ2-7, with D maybe TRBD2 (7 bases). This CDR3 contains 14 residues. Germline CDR1 reads SGHRS; CDR2 reads YFSETQ. The germline V and J ends were trimmed by 4 bases and 6 bases, with 17 bases remaining between them. The CDR3 DNA sequence: TGCGCCAGCAGCCCGGGCGGGGGCGTCGGCGAGCAGTACTTC. Translated, it gives CASSPGGGVGEQYF.

CDR3 region: CASDRANTGELFF. CDR3 in DNA: TGTGCCTCGGACAGGGCGAACACCGGGGAGCTGTTTTTT. The chain combines TRBV30 with TRBJ2-2, with 8 nucleotides matching TRBD1. Germline V lookup: CDR1 GTSNPN, CDR2 SVGIG (reference sequence). The CDR3 is made up of 13 amino acids. The J segment lost 0 bases and the V segment lost 7 bases, leaving 1 base of the junction unmatched.

V and J are TRBV2 and TRBJ1-5; no reliable D call. This CDR3 is built from 14 residues. Looked up from germline, CDR1 is SNHLY and CDR2 is FYNNEI. V gave up 4 bases and J gave up 0 bases, with 7 bases separating them. CDR3 in DNA: TGTGCCAGCAGTGGTCTCTATAGCAATCAGCCCCAGCATTTT. Protein sequence: CASSGLYSNQPQHF.

The chain is built from TRBV3-1 (or the pseudogene TRBV3-2) and TRBJ1-1; possible D gene TRBD1, 5 bases. The ends were cut back, 4 bases at V and 2 bases at J, with 14 bases in the middle. CDR3 length: 15 residues. CDR1 is LGHDT, CDR2 YNNKEL, per germline (reference sequence). The CDR3 nucleotides are TGTGCCAGCAGCCCCCTGGGGGAGGGCAACACTGAAGCTTTCTTT. Amino acid sequence: CASSPLGEGNTEAFF.

The chain combines TRBV21-1 with TRBJ1-5; the D call TRBD1 from the table was never checked on the DNA. TRBV21-1 counts as a pseudogene. CDR3 length: 20 residues. In DNA, the CDR3 is TGTGCCAGCAGCGCACGGGTTCACAGGGATACTTTGTATAGCAATCAGCCCCAGCATTTT. Its translation is CASSARVHRDTLYSNQPQHF.

V usage is TRBV18 and J usage is TRBJ1-1, with D hard to call. V lost 2 bases and J lost 5, with 15 bases in between. The CDR3 loop spans 15 amino acids. Germline V CDR1 and CDR2: KGHSH, LQKENI. As DNA, the CDR3 is TGTGCCAGCTCACCATCCGGACTGCTGGGGACTGAAGCTTTCTTT. It yields the protein CASSPSGLLGTEAFF.

This sequence joins TRBV28 and TRBJ2-7; 12 nucleotides agree with TRBD2. The germline V gene encodes CDR1 MDHEN and CDR2 SYDVKM. This CDR3 contains 16 residues. With V trimmed by 4 bases and J by 5 bases, 9 bases remained unmatched. The CDR3 protein is CASSSPSSGGAHEQYF. CDR3 bases: TGTGCCAGCAGTTCCCCATCTAGCGGGGGGGCTCACGAGCAGTACTTC. The entire variable domain, with the rest obtained from reference TRBV28 and TRBJ2-7, is as follows: DVKVTQSSRYLVKRTGEKVFLECVQDMDHENMFWYRQDPGLGLRLIYFSYDVKMKEKGDIPEGYSVSREKKERFSLILESASTNQTSMYLCASSSPSSGGAHEQYFGPGTRLTVT.

J is TRBJ2-2 and V is TRBV19; D is possibly TRBD2 (5 bases). V shed 4 bases and J shed 4 bases, with 13 bases lying between them. This CDR3 has 15 residues. Germline V gives CDR1 LNHDA, CDR2 SQIVND (reference sequence). The CDR3 bases are TGTGCCAGTAGTAAGCAGCCTCGGGGCACCGGGGAGCTGTTTTTT. It specifies CASSKQPRGTGELFF.

This clone appeared once. This chain joins TRBV4-2 and TRBJ2-1; D is possibly TRBD2 (5 bases). The V end lost 3 bases, the J end lost 1 base, and 19 bases lay between the germline ends. CDR1 and CDR2 (germline): LGHNA, YNFKEQ. This CDR3 is built from 18 residues. The CDR3 DNA follows: TGTGCCAGCAGCCAGTTAGGCCCCGCGGAGGCGTCCTACAATGAGCAGTTCTTC. Its protein product is CASSQLGPAEASYNEQFF.

This chain connects TRBV11-2 to TRBJ1-1; D unresolved. Germline CDR1 is SGHAT and CDR2 is FQNNGV. The ends were cut back, 4 bases at V and 4 bases at J, with 10 bases in the middle. The CDR3 is 13 amino acids. The CDR3 here is CASSYTPGTEAFF. The CDR3 region has the DNA TGTGCCAGCAGCTACACGCCGGGCACTGAAGCTTTCTTT.

The CDR3 region has the DNA TGTGCCACCAGTGAAACCACGGGGGGCGCCACAGATACGCAGTATTTT. Its protein product is CATSETTGGATDTQYF. V gene TRBV24-1 combines with J gene TRBJ2-3, with a possible D match to TRBD2 (7 bases). The CDR3 is 16 amino acids. Trimming removed 4 bases from V and 2 bases from J, with 15 bases in between. Germline-derived CDR1 and CDR2 are KGHDR and SFDVKD.

This clone was found once. V is TRBV7-2 and J is TRBJ1-1; the D is unclear. The CDR3 is made up of 13 amino acids. V lost 2 bases and J lost 3, with 7 bases in between. Per germline, CDR1 SGHTA and CDR2 FQGNSA. CDR3 amino acids: CASSLLQHTEAFF. The CDR3 coding sequence is TGTGCCAGCAGCTTACTACAGCACACTGAAGCTTTCTTT.

The chain carries TRBV29-1 and TRBJ1-2; D not resolved. CDR1 is SQVTM and CDR2 is ANQGSEA in the germline V gene. Deletions cut 7 bases from V and 3 bases from J, with 15 bases between. There are 13 residues in the CDR3. CDR3 loop: CSAPLGAHYGYTF. The CDR3, as DNA: TGCAGCGCCCCATTGGGAGCCCACTATGGCTACACCTTC.

The V and J genes are TRBV19 and TRBJ2-6; 7 positions match TRBD1. Germline V lookup: CDR1 LNHDA, CDR2 SQIVND (reference sequence). The trim removed 3 bases at V and 5 bases at J, leaving 4 bases unmatched. The CDR3 is 15 amino acids. The CDR3 DNA reads as TGTGCCAGTAGTATGGGACAGCCTAGGGCCAACGTCCTGACTTTC. Encoded protein: CASSMGQPRANVLTF.

The chain employs TRBV18 and TRBJ2-1, with 9 nucleotides matching TRBD2. Germline trimming cut 4 bases from V and 10 bases from J; bases unmatched to any gene: 11. The CDR3 covers 15 residues. Germline CDR1 reads KGHSH; CDR2 reads LQKENI. Written as DNA, the CDR3 is TGTGCCAGCTCACGAACTGGCGGGAGGGCCCCCGAGCAGTTCTTC. Translated, it gives CASSRTGGRAPEQFF.

The chain is built from TRBV13 and TRBJ2-7; D is perhaps TRBD2 (6 bases). V lost 1 base and J lost 0, with 25 bases in between. This CDR3 contains 20 residues. The germline gives CDR1 PRHDT, CDR2 FYEKMQ (reference sequence). The DNA of the CDR3 is TGTGCCAGCAGCTTAGTGTCCTTCGGCGGGATAAGAGGTCGCTCCTACGAGCAGTACTTC. Translated: CASSLVSFGGIRGRSYEQYF.

The V and J genes are TRBV7-2 and TRBJ2-5, with D possibly TRBD1 on 6 matching bases. V lost 5 bases and J 5 bases, leaving 15 bases between the germline ends. Germline V CDR1 and CDR2: SGHTA, FQGNSA. The CDR3 contains 14 residues. The chain's CDR3 is CASSRPRGQETQYF. CDR3 bases: TGTGCCAGCAGCCGCCCCAGGGGCCAGGAGACCCAGTACTTC.

The chain is built from TRBV7-3 and TRBJ2-1; 10 bases agree with TRBD2. Germline V gene sequence: CDR1 SGHTA, CDR2 FQGTGA. This CDR3 is built from 18 residues. With 0 bases clipped from V and 0 bases from J, the junction kept 5 bases outside the gene matches. In DNA form, the CDR3 reads TGTGCCAGCAGCTTAACCCTAGCGGGAGCGAGCTCCTACAATGAGCAGTTCTTC. Its protein is CASSLTLAGASSYNEQFF. Full variable domain (missing parts from reference TRBV7-3 and TRBJ2-1): GAGVSQTPSNKVTEKGKYVELRCDPISGHTALYWYRQSLGQGPEFLIYFQGTGAADDSGLPNDRFFAVRPEGSVSTLKIQRTERGDSAVYLCASSLTLAGASSYNEQFFGPGTRLTVL.

The CDR3 region is CASSQAGAKYF. The DNA for the CDR3 is TGTGCCAGCAGCCAAGCAGGGGCTAAGTACTTC. The rearrangement uses TRBV3-1 (or the pseudogene TRBV3-2) and TRBJ2-7; possibly TRBD1 for D (6 bases). Germline V gives CDR1 LGHDT, CDR2 YNNKEL (reference sequence). V shed 1 base and J shed 11 bases, with 9 bases lying between them. The CDR3 has 11 residues.

The chain couples TRBV19 to TRBJ2-3; 9 bases align to TRBD1. Per germline, CDR1 LNHDA and CDR2 SQIVND (reference sequence). The CDR3 has 15 amino acids. Germline trimming cut 6 bases from V and 4 bases from J; bases unmatched to any gene: 8. In nucleotides, the CDR3 is TGTGCCAGTAGCACCACAGGGGGCCCCCCAGATACGCAGTATTTT. Its translation is CASSTTGGPPDTQYF.